This T cell receptor beta chain comes out of a study of cytomegalovirus exposure and HLA in healthy donors. Study-wide results and limits: DRB1 had the most TCR associations and HLA-C the fewest, a later analysis found, with rates varying by HLA locus. Per a prior analysis, the majority of TCR beta V segments were productive roughly 90% or roughly 30% of the time.

This clone has just one count. The antigen remains undetermined. CDR1 and CDR2 from the germline V gene are MRHNA and SNTAGT. The CDR3 is made up of 13 amino acids. The V and J ends lost 3 bases and 8 bases, in that order; junction bases with no gene match: 2. Primers included in the PCR were 60 Vbeta and 13 Jbeta primers. Assay: immunoSEQ multiplex PCR; the TCRdb copy retains only in-frame clones and omits some. Among about 180,000 clones listed, approximately 80% were seen once. The chain uses TRBV6-4 and TRBJ2-3, with 10 bases matching TRBD2. The TCR comes from a woman younger than 30 in good health and CMV-seropositive. The sample taken for sequencing was PBMCs. This CDR3 reads CASSEASGGTQYF. For the CDR3, the DNA is TGTGCCAGCAGTGAGGCTAGCGGGGGTACGCAGTATTTT.